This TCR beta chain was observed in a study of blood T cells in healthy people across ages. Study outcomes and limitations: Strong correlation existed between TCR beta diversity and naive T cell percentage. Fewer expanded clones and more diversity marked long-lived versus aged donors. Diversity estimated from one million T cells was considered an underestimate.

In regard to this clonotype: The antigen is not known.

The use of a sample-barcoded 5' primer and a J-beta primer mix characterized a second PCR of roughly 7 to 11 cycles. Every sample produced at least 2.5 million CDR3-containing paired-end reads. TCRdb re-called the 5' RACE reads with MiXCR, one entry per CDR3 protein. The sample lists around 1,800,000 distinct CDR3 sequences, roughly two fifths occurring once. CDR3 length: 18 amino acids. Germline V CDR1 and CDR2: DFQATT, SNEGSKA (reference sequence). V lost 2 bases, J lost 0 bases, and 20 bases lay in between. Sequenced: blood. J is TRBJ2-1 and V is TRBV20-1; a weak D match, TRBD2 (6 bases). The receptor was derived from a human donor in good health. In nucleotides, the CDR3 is TGCAGTGCTAGAAGCTTCGTAGGCGGGGCCGTCTCCTACAATGAGCAGTTCTTC. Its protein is CSARSFVGGAVSYNEQFF.